This T cell receptor beta chain emerged from a study of T cell repertoires in cytomegalovirus infection. CDR1 and CDR2 (germline): MGHRA, YSYEKL. The V and J ends lost 2 bases and 3 bases, in that order; junction bases with no gene match: 4. This CDR3 has 17 residues. MiXCR, applied by TCRdb to the reads, yields one record per CDR3 protein. The sample has 70,000 to 85,000 distinct CDR3 sequences; about 40% are singletons. About this clonotype: Its antigen is undetermined.

The chain carries TRBV4-1 and TRBJ2-2, with 12 bases matching TRBD2. The clonotype comes from a human donor in good health (CMV status not recorded). Some clones in this sample may be carry-over from other donors' samples. Material: CD8+ T cells from cultured PBMCs, obtained from culture after CMV antigen stimulation. CDR3 protein: CASSQLAGGMYTGELFF. Written as DNA, the CDR3 is TGCGCCAGCAGCCAACTAGCGGGGGGGATGTACACCGGGGAGCTGTTTTTT.